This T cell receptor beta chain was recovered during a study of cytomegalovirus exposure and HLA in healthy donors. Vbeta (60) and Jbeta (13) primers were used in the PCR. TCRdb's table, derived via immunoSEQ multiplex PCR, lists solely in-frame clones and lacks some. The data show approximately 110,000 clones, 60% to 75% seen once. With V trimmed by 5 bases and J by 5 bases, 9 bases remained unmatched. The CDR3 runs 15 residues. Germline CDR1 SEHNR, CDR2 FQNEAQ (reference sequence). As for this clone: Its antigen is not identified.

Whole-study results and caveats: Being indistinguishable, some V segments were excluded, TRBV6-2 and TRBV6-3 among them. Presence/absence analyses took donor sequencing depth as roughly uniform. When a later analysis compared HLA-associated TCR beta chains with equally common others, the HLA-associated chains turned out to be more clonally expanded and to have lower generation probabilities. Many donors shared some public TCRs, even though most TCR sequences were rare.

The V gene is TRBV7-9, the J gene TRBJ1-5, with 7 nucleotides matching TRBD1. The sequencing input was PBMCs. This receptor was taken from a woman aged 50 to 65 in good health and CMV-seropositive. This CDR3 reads CASSHWTGNDQPQHF. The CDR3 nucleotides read TGTGCCAGCAGCCACTGGACAGGAAATGATCAGCCCCAGCATTTT.